This T cell receptor (beta chain) was recovered during a study of CD8+ T cells in alopecia areata. Study context: It was oral tofacitinib, at 5 to 10 mg twice daily, that treated patients received. General study findings and limits: Normal scalp had lower clonality than lesional scalp, with alopecia totalis/universalis lesions showing this most strongly. It was less clear whether patients shared TCRs than it was in mice, possibly because of HLA.

CDR1 and CDR2 from the germline V gene are SEHNR and FQNEAQ (reference sequence). The CDR3 consists of 15 residues. V lost 3 bases, J lost 1 base, and 12 bases lay in between. It was cDNA, reverse transcribed from extracted RNA, that served as the sequencing template. TCRdb keeps only in-frame clones here, not all; method: immunoSEQ multiplex PCR. This sample has more than 95,000 clones, with 35% to 45% found just once. PBMC-derived CD4+ and CD8+ T cells were sorted. Comments on this clone: Its antigen is currently unknown.

This rearrangement joins TRBV7-9 to TRBJ2-5; possibly TRBD2 for D (5 bases). The sequenced sample was CD4+ T cells sorted from blood. This TCR was sampled from a human donor with alopecia areata. DNA of the CDR3: TGTGCCAGCAGCTTGAGTTCGCGGGTCCAAGAGACCCAGTACTTC. As protein: CASSLSSRVQETQYF. Together with reference TRBV7-9 and TRBJ2-5, the CDR3 gives the full variable domain: DTGVSQNPRHKITKRGQNVTFRCDPISEHNRLYWYRQTLGQGPEFLTYFQNEAQLEKSRLLSDRFSAERPKGSFSTLEIQRTEQGDSAMYLCASSLSSRVQETQYFGPGTRLLVL.